This entry is about one TCR beta chain. Its antigen is currently unknown. CDR3 length: 15 residues. The germline gives CDR1 SEHNR, CDR2 FQNEAQ (reference sequence). V lost 1 base to trimming and J lost 4 bases, with 14 bases between them. This specimen belongs to a study of blood T cells in healthy people across ages. Study-wide context: Through template switching, about one barcoded beta molecule was captured per two T cells, as measured in model experiments. Study-wide findings and caveats: There was no known CMV status for donors, so expanded clonotype changes were possibly confounded.

Each sample yielded at least 6.5 million isolated PBMCs. Next came a second PCR, run for about 7 to 12 cycles, which used a sample-barcoded 5' primer along with a J-beta primer mix. Tags on each cDNA molecule came from a template-switch adaptor with 12 random nucleotides. Each CDR3 protein gets one entry after TCRdb re-called the 5' RACE reads with MiXCR. The sample shows 980,000 or so distinct CDR3 sequences, roughly 48% of them seen only once. The sequence was collected from a man aged 25-45 years in good health. Source material: blood. The V gene is TRBV7-9, the J gene TRBJ2-7; the D gene is possibly TRBD1 (5 bases). Here the CDR3 DNA reads TGTGCCAGCAGCTTAGGACAGAACCCCTTGTACGAGCAGTACTTC. Translated: CASSLGQNPLYEQYF.